This passage covers 9 T cell receptor beta chains from one sample sequenced in a study of T cell responses to AZD1222 COVID-19 vaccine. The protocol was immunoSEQ multiplex PCR, while the TCRdb copy is restricted to in-frame clones and leaves out a portion. The table records around 110,000 clones, roughly 92% of them present only once. The material was peripheral blood, obtained 28 days after the second AZD1222 dose. The source is an adult who received the AZD1222 COVID-19 vaccine.

The CDR3 spells CASSPLIGQPRSNQPQHF. In DNA, the CDR3 is TGTGCCAGCAGTCCCCTCATCGGACAGCCCCGTAGCAATCAGCCCCAGCATTTT. V gene TRBV28 combines with J gene TRBJ1-5, with D maybe TRBD1 (6 bases). V was trimmed by 5 bases and J by 0 bases, leaving 20 bases between them. This CDR3 has 18 residues. From germline, CDR1 is MDHEN and CDR2 SYDVKM.

The chain uses TRBV6-4 and TRBJ1-5; maybe TRBD1 (5 bases). Germline lookup yields CDR1 MRHNA and CDR2 SNTAGT. The length of the CDR3 is 15 residues. V lost 4 bases and J 4 bases, leaving 14 bases between the germline ends. This CDR3 reads CASSATPSGNQPQHF. Written as DNA, the CDR3 is TGTGCCAGCAGTGCCACTCCATCAGGGAATCAGCCCCAGCATTTT.

Here the CDR3 DNA reads TGTGCCAGTAGATACAGGGGGCAAGTCTATGGCTACACCTTC. Encoded protein: CASRYRGQVYGYTF. The V call is TRBV19, the J call TRBJ1-2; 9 nucleotides align to TRBD1. The V gene end was trimmed by 6 bases and the J gene end by 4 bases; junction bases not matched to a gene: 6. The CDR3 is made up of 14 amino acids. Germline V gives CDR1 LNHDA, CDR2 SQIVND (reference sequence).

V usage is TRBV2 and J usage is TRBJ1-5; no firm D call. The CDR3 is 14 amino acids. Germline V CDR1 and CDR2: SNHLY, FYNNEI. V lost 4 bases and J lost 2, with 9 bases in between. The CDR3 is CASSGGTGNQPQHF. In DNA form, the CDR3 reads TGTGCCAGCAGTGGTGGAACTGGCAATCAGCCCCAGCATTTT.

The V gene is TRBV7-9, the J gene TRBJ1-5; D may be TRBD1 (6 bases). Germline V gene sequence: CDR1 SEHNR, CDR2 FQNEAQ (reference sequence). Trimming removed 1 base from V and 7 bases from J, with 11 bases in between. CDR3 length equals 14 residues. The CDR3 is CASSLGGLEQPQHF. CDR3 nucleotides: TGTGCCAGCAGCTTAGGGGGGCTGGAACAGCCCCAGCATTTT.

The chain is built from TRBV15 and TRBJ1-1; no firm D call. The length of the CDR3 is 14 residues. The V gene's germline CDR1 is LNHNV and CDR2 YYDKDF (reference sequence). V was shortened by 0 bases and J by 7 bases, with 12 bases between the two germline ends. The CDR3: CATSRDPAAHEAFF. The CDR3 coding sequence is TGTGCCACCAGCAGAGATCCGGCAGCCCATGAAGCTTTCTTT.

This sequence joins TRBV11-2 and TRBJ2-5; D is unresolved. Looked up from germline, CDR1 is SGHAT and CDR2 is FQNNGV. Trimming shortened V by 1 base and J by 4 bases, and 1 base separated the two germline ends. This CDR3 is built from 11 residues. The CDR3 DNA follows: TGTGCCAGCAGCTTAGGAGAGACCCAGTACTTC. This encodes CASSLGETQYF.

The chain is built from TRBV28 and TRBJ1-3, with 8 bases identical to TRBD1. J lost 4 bases, V lost 2 bases, and 7 bases had no gene match. Germline V gene lookup returns CDR1 MDHEN and CDR2 SYDVKM. This CDR3 spans 16 amino acids. The CDR3, as DNA: TGTGCCAGCAGTTTACCCCAGGGGGCCGGGGGAAACACCATATATTTT. Residues: CASSLPQGAGGNTIYF.

This rearrangement joins TRBV28 to TRBJ1-4; maybe TRBD1 (6 bases). The V and J ends lost 5 bases and 8 bases respectively, with 18 bases between them. Germline values: CDR1 MDHEN, CDR2 SYDVKM. The CDR3 covers 15 residues. The DNA for the CDR3 is TGTGCCAGCAGTCGCCAGGGGCTTCTGGAGGAAAAACTGTTTTTT. Protein sequence: CASSRQGLLEEKLFF.